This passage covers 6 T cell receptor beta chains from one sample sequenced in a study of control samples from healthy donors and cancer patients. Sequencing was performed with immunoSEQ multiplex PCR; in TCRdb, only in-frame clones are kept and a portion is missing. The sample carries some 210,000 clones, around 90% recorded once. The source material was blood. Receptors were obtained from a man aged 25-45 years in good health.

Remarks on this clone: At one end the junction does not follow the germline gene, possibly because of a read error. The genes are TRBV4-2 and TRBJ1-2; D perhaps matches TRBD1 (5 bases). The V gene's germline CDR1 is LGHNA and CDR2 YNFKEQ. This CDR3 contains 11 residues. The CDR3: CASSEGYSPNF. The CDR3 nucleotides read TGTGCCAGCAGCGAGGGGTACAGTCCCAACTTC.

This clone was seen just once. CDR3 sequence: CASTRGDEKLFF. CDR3 DNA sequence: TGTGCCAGCACTAGAGGGGATGAAAAACTGTTTTTT. The chain recombines TRBV2 with TRBJ1-4, with a possible D match to TRBD1 (5 bases). The V gene's germline CDR1 is SNHLY and CDR2 FYNNEI. CDR3 length equals 12 residues. V was shortened by 7 bases and J by 6 bases, with 9 bases between the two germline ends.

The CDR3 nucleotides are TGTGCCAGCAGTTTATCGGACGGGAACACTGAAGCTTTCTTT. Translated: CASSLSDGNTEAFF. This sequence joins TRBV27 and TRBJ1-1; D ambiguous. V lost 0 bases to trimming and J lost 1 base, with 6 bases between them. From germline, CDR1 is MNHEY and CDR2 SMNVEV (reference sequence). The CDR3 is made up of 14 amino acids.

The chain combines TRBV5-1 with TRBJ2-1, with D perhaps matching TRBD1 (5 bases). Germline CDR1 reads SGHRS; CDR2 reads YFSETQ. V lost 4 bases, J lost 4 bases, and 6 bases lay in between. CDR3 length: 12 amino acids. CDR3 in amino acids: CASSDSYNEQFF. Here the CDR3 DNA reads TGCGCCAGCAGCGACAGTTACAATGAGCAGTTCTTC. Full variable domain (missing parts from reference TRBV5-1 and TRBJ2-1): KAGVTQTPRYLIKTRGQQVTLSCSPISGHRSVSWYQQTPGQGLQFLFEYFSETQRNKGNFPGRFSGRQFSNSRSEMNVSTLELGDSALYLCASSDSYNEQFFGPGTRLTVL.

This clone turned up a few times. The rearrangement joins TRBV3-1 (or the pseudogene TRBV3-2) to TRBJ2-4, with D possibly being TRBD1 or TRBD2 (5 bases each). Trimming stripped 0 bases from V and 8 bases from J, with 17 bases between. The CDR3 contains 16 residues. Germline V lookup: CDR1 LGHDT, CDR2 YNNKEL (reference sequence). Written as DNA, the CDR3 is TGTGCCAGCAGCCAAGATCTTAGGGGCTTGGGGGACATTCAGTACTTC. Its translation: CASSQDLRGLGDIQYF.

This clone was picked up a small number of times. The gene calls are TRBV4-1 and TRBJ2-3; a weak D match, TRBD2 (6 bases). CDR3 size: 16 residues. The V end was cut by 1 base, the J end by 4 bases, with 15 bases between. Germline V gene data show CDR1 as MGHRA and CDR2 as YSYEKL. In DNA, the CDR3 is TGCGCCAGCAGCCAAGTCGCGGGGCGGGATCCAGATACGCAGTATTTT. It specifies CASSQVAGRDPDTQYF.